A single sample is the source of the 28 T cell receptor beta chains below, sequenced in a study of cytomegalovirus exposure and HLA in healthy donors. Libraries were prepared by immunoSEQ multiplex PCR; TCRdb keeps only in-frame clonotypes and omits some of them. Among hundreds of thousands of clones listed, around 87% were seen once. The source material was PBMCs. The receptors shown here come from a woman aged 18-30 years in good health and CMV-seropositive.

This clone has more than one count but fewer than ten. The gene calls are TRBV6-5 and TRBJ1-1, with D maybe TRBD1 (5 bases). Germline-derived CDR1 and CDR2 are MNHEY and SVGAGI. The CDR3 sequence is 12 residues long. With 2 bases removed from V and 7 bases from J, the gap between germline ends came to 8 bases. This chain's CDR3 is CASSYGGGEAFF. The DNA for the CDR3 is TGTGCCAGCAGTTACGGGGGAGGTGAAGCTTTCTTT.

Note on this clone: Other nucleotide sequences in the sample specify the same CDR3. The rearrangement links TRBV27 to TRBJ2-7; 11 bases match TRBD2. CDR3 size: 15 residues. CDR1 is MNHEY, CDR2 SMNVEV, per germline (reference sequence). The J segment lost 3 bases and the V segment lost 1 base, leaving 2 bases of the junction unmatched. The CDR3 region is CASSLLGTSGYEQYF. Here the CDR3 DNA reads TGTGCCAGCAGTTTATTGGGGACTAGCGGCTACGAGCAGTACTTC.

CDR3 protein: CASSLAGTSNTEAFF. CDR3 DNA: TGCGCCAGCAGCTTGGCGGGGACAAGTAACACTGAAGCTTTCTTT. The chain has TRBV5-1 and TRBJ1-1; D is possibly TRBD1 (6 bases). From germline, CDR1 is SGHRS and CDR2 YFSETQ. This CDR3 is built from 15 residues. Trimming left V 0 bases short and J 2 bases short, with 11 bases between.

Only one count was recorded for this clone. CDR3 loop: CATGQSSTDEQYF. The CDR3 DNA follows: TGTGCCACGGGACAGTCCTCCACTGACGAGCAGTACTTC. This chain connects TRBV10-3 to TRBJ2-7; TRBD1 aligns across 7 bases. The ends lost 10 bases at V and 5 bases at J; junction bases unmatched: 11. Germline loops: CDR1 ENHRY, CDR2 SYGVKD. CDR3 size: 13 residues.

This clone was counted a single time. The chain combines TRBV5-1 with TRBJ1-2; 11 bases line up with TRBD1. The germline CDR1 and CDR2 sequences are SGHRS and YFSETQ. The CDR3 length is 15 residues. The V gene end was trimmed by 3 bases and the J gene end by 6 bases; junction bases not matched to a gene: 7. DNA for the CDR3: TGCGCCAGCAGCTGGACAGGGGGCGCAAACAATGGCTACACCTTC. It codes for CASSWTGGANNGYTF.

The chain couples TRBV28 to TRBJ2-7; TRBD1 matches 7 bases. From germline, CDR1 is MDHEN and CDR2 SYDVKM. The CDR3 sequence is 14 residues long. J was trimmed by 7 bases and V by 3 bases; bases with no gene match: 9. CDR3 sequence reads: CASSLLTGRLEQYF. As DNA, the CDR3 is TGTGCCAGCAGTTTGTTGACAGGGCGCTTGGAGCAGTACTTC.

In DNA, the CDR3 is TGTGCCAGCCGAGCGGGAGTGGGAAAAGAGACCCAGTACTTC. It yields the protein CASRAGVGKETQYF. The chain carries TRBV2 and TRBJ2-5, with 8 bases identical to TRBD2. V shed 8 bases, J shed 3 bases, and the junction held 8 bases outside the gene matches. CDR3 length: 14 amino acids. The germline gives CDR1 SNHLY, CDR2 FYNNEI.

The CDR3: CASSNALGTSGSYEQYF. CDR3 bases: TGTGCCAGTAGCAATGCCCTCGGGACTAGCGGAAGCTACGAGCAGTACTTC. The chain is built from TRBV19 and TRBJ2-7; 11 bases map to TRBD2. Trimming cost V 6 bases and J 3 bases; bases outside gene matches: 13. The CDR3 has 17 amino acids. CDR1 and CDR2 from the germline V gene are LNHDA and SQIVND (reference sequence).

This clone was counted a single time. The chain joins TRBV12-5 to TRBJ2-3, with D unresolved. V was shortened by 5 bases and J by 6 bases, with 9 bases between the two germline ends. This CDR3 has 12 residues. The germline V gene encodes CDR1 LGHNT and CDR2 FRNRAP. CDR3 sequence: CASGPPRDTQYF. The DNA for the CDR3 is TGTGCTAGTGGTCCTCCCAGGGATACGCAGTATTTT.

The rearrangement links TRBV10-3 to TRBJ1-3; TRBD1 matches at 9 bases. Germline V gene data show CDR1 as ENHRY and CDR2 as SYGVKD. This CDR3 contains 14 residues. V was pared by 4 bases and J by 3 bases, with 1 base of the junction left unmatched. In nucleotides, the CDR3 is TGTGCCATCAGTGCGGGACAGGGTGGAAACACCATATATTTT. Amino acid sequence: CAISAGQGGNTIYF.

This clone has just a few counts. This sequence joins TRBV5-4 and TRBJ1-2; D remains ambiguous. The CDR3 length is 14 residues. Germline assignment: CDR1 SGHNT and CDR2 YYREEE (reference sequence). With 0 bases removed from V and 8 bases from J, the gap between germline ends came to 14 bases. CDR3: CASSLGGASEGYTF. CDR3 nucleotide sequence: TGTGCCAGCAGCTTGGGCGGTGCCAGTGAGGGCTACACCTTC.

The chain combines TRBV11-2 with TRBJ2-7; 7 nucleotides align to TRBD1. The trim removed 0 bases at V and 3 bases at J, leaving 5 bases unmatched. From germline, CDR1 is SGHAT and CDR2 FQNNGV. CDR3 length equals 15 residues. The CDR3 region is CASSLDRGQNYEQYF. The DNA for the CDR3 is TGTGCCAGCAGCTTAGATCGGGGACAGAACTACGAGCAGTACTTC.

This rearrangement joins TRBV5-1 to TRBJ2-2, with D unresolved. The germline CDR1 and CDR2 sequences are SGHRS and YFSETQ. The CDR3 spans 13 residues. V lost 4 bases, J lost 7 bases, and 11 bases lay in between. CDR3: CASSLDIVGELFF. The CDR3 DNA is TGCGCCAGCAGCCTCGACATCGTCGGGGAGCTGTTTTTT.

The chain uses TRBV29-1 and TRBJ2-3, with unresolved D. The germline V and J ends were trimmed by 0 bases and 1 base, with 14 bases remaining between them. This CDR3 is 16 amino acids long. From germline, CDR1 is SQVTM and CDR2 ANQGSEA. The CDR3 DNA follows: TGCAGCGTTGAAGATTCGCTAGTGACGGGCACAGATACGCAGTATTTT. Protein sequence: CSVEDSLVTGTDTQYF.

V is TRBV6-5 and J is TRBJ2-7; D possibly corresponds to TRBD1 (5 bases). V was clipped by 2 bases and J by 4 bases, with 12 bases between them. This CDR3 region has 14 residues. In germline, CDR1 is MNHEY, CDR2 SVGAGI. The CDR3 is CASSYQGSYYEQYF. The CDR3 DNA sequence: TGTGCCAGCAGTTACCAGGGTTCCTATTACGAGCAGTACTTC.

This clone was observed a few times. V usage is TRBV9 and J usage is TRBJ1-2; possible D gene TRBD1, 5 bases. V dropped 2 bases and J dropped 5 bases, with 13 bases sitting between them. CDR1 is SGDLS and CDR2 is YYNGEE in the germline V gene. CDR3 length: 14 amino acids. The CDR3 region has the DNA TGTGCCAGCAGCGTTGACAGTAGCTTTTATGGCTACACCTTC. Translation gives CASSVDSSFYGYTF. Complete variable domain (other parts from reference TRBV9 and TRBJ1-2): DSGVTQTPKHLITATGQRVTLRCSPRSGDLSVYWYQQSLDQGLQFLIQYYNGEERAKGNILERFSAQQFPDLHSELNLSSLELGDSALYFCASSVDSSFYGYTFGSGTRLTVV.

This chain uses TRBV5-1 with TRBJ1-5; maybe TRBD1 (6 bases). The germline V and J ends were trimmed by 0 bases and 6 bases, with 13 bases remaining between them. Looked up from germline, CDR1 is SGHRS and CDR2 is YFSETQ. CDR3 length equals 15 residues. The chain's CDR3 is CASSLEAGRGQPQHF. The CDR3 DNA follows: TGCGCCAGCAGCTTGGAGGCGGGCAGGGGTCAGCCCCAGCATTTT. Variable domain in full (rest from reference TRBV5-1 and TRBJ1-5): KAGVTQTPRYLIKTRGQQVTLSCSPISGHRSVSWYQQTPGQGLQFLFEYFSETQRNKGNFPGRFSGRQFSNSRSEMNVSTLELGDSALYLCASSLEAGRGQPQHFGDGTRLSIL.

The CDR3 coding sequence is TGCGCCAGCAGCTTCCAGACTAGCGGCTACGAGCAGTACTTC. Translating it yields CASSFQTSGYEQYF. This chain uses TRBV5-1 with TRBJ2-7; 9 nucleotides align to TRBD2. This CDR3 spans 14 amino acids. Germline V gene sequence: CDR1 SGHRS, CDR2 YFSETQ. The V segment lost 2 bases and the J segment 3 bases; nucleotides outside the gene matches: 3.

The V and J genes are TRBV7-9 and TRBJ2-3; tentative D call: TRBD1 (5 bases). This CDR3 region has 15 residues. The germline CDR1 and CDR2 sequences are SEHNR and FQNEAQ (reference sequence). Trimming removed 2 bases from V and 5 bases from J, with 14 bases in between. The CDR3 reads CASSLPGQEKDTQYF. In DNA, the CDR3 is TGTGCCAGCAGCTTACCAGGGCAGGAGAAAGATACGCAGTATTTT.

V and J are TRBV28 and TRBJ2-7; perhaps TRBD1 as D (5 bases). From germline, CDR1 is MDHEN and CDR2 SYDVKM. The CDR3 is 14 amino acids. Between the trimmed V and J ends, which lost 8 bases and 1 base, there was a span of 15 bases. The CDR3 DNA reads TGTGCCAGCTCCCGGCAGGGAATTTCCTACGAGCAGTACTTC. Encoded protein: CASSRQGISYEQYF.

As for this clone: This CDR3 is also generated by other DNA sequences in the sample. This chain uses TRBV9 with TRBJ1-5, with D hard to call. CDR3 length equals 13 residues. CDR1 SGDLS and CDR2 YYNGEE come from the germline V gene. Trimming removed 1 base at V and 2 bases at J, with 4 bases between. The CDR3 reads CASSVSGNQPQHF. DNA for the CDR3: TGTGCCAGCAGCGTATCAGGCAATCAGCCCCAGCATTTT.

CDR3 DNA sequence: TGTGCCAGCGCAAGGGAGGGGCCTAACTATGGCTACACCTTC. Its protein is CASAREGPNYGYTF. The chain recombines TRBV27 with TRBJ1-2; tentatively, D is TRBD1 (5 bases). CDR3 length: 14 amino acids. V gave up 8 bases and J gave up 0 bases, with 13 bases separating them. CDR1 and CDR2 from the germline V gene are MNHEY and SMNVEV (reference sequence).

The table lists this clone with a few counts. The chain couples TRBV7-9 to TRBJ2-1, with TRBD2 matching 15 bases. The CDR3 extends over 16 amino acids. Germline V gives CDR1 SEHNR, CDR2 FQNEAQ (reference sequence). V was pared by 5 bases and J by 5 bases, with 4 bases of the junction left unmatched. CDR3 sequence reads: CASSPWTSGRDNEQFF. Written as DNA, the CDR3 is TGTGCCAGCAGCCCTTGGACTAGCGGGAGGGACAATGAGCAGTTCTTC.

The gene calls are TRBV19 and TRBJ1-1; a weak D match, TRBD1 (5 bases). The CDR3 extends over 14 amino acids. Trimming removed 5 bases from V and 1 base from J, with 11 bases in between. Germline V gene lookup returns CDR1 LNHDA and CDR2 SQIVND (reference sequence). The CDR3 DNA reads as TGTGCCAGTAGTCCTTACGGGGGGAACACTGAAGCTTTCTTT. Its protein product is CASSPYGGNTEAFF.

The CDR3 reads CASQRLVGEYNEQFF. In DNA form, the CDR3 reads TGTGCCAGCCAAAGACTAGTTGGGGAATACAATGAGCAGTTCTTC. The chain recombines TRBV27 with TRBJ2-1; D perhaps matches TRBD2 (6 bases). V lost 8 bases and J lost 4, with 18 bases in between. The CDR3 sequence is 15 residues long. Germline CDR1 MNHEY, CDR2 SMNVEV (reference sequence).

The V call is TRBV5-1, the J call TRBJ1-1; TRBD1 might be the D (5 bases). The CDR3 contains 16 residues. V lost 0 bases and J lost 5, with 17 bases in between. In germline, CDR1 is SGHRS, CDR2 YFSETQ. CDR3 sequence reads: CASSLGDPFGRTEAFF. The CDR3 DNA sequence: TGCGCCAGCAGCTTGGGGGACCCCTTCGGGAGGACTGAAGCTTTCTTT.

This clone came up once. The chain employs TRBV6-6 and TRBJ1-4, with 9 bases fitting TRBD1. The CDR3 consists of 16 residues. After removal of 10 bases from V and 4 bases from J, the junction contained 13 bases not matched to a gene. Germline-derived CDR1 and CDR2 are MNHNY and SVGAGI (reference sequence). The CDR3 sequence is CATLQGAWEGNEKLFF. CDR3 DNA: TGTGCCACCCTACAGGGGGCTTGGGAAGGTAATGAAAAACTGTTTTTT.

This clone came up once. The chain combines TRBV5-1 with TRBJ2-7; 15 bases are a match to TRBD2. With 4 bases clipped from V and 3 bases from J, the junction kept 5 bases outside the gene matches. Looked up from germline, CDR1 is SGHRS and CDR2 is YFSETQ. The CDR3 runs to 16 residues. The CDR3 coding sequence is TGCGCCAGCAGCGGCGTGGGACTAGCGGGAGGCTACGAGCAGTACTTC. This codes for CASSGVGLAGGYEQYF. Looking up the rest from reference TRBV5-1 and TRBJ2-7 gives the full variable domain: KAGVTQTPRYLIKTRGQQVTLSCSPISGHRSVSWYQQTPGQGLQFLFEYFSETQRNKGNFPGRFSGRQFSNSRSEMNVSTLELGDSALYLCASSGVGLAGGYEQYFGPGTRLTVT.